Shown below are 7 T cell receptor beta chains from a single sample sequenced in a study of blood T cell repertoires in COVID-19. TCRdb keeps only in-frame clones here, not all; method: immunoSEQ multiplex PCR. The sample records some 150,000 clones, 80% to 90% being singletons. The sequenced sample consisted of peripheral blood. The source of these receptors is a human donor with acute or convalescent COVID-19. The donor label of this sample is uncertain.

The chain combines TRBV7-3 with TRBJ1-5; 9 bases agree with TRBD1. CDR3 size: 19 residues. Germline-derived CDR1 and CDR2 are SGHTA and FQGTGA. The V gene end was trimmed by 4 bases and the J gene end by 6 bases; junction bases not matched to a gene: 19. The CDR3: CASSSCGGQGVVTGQPQHF. CDR3 sequence (DNA): TGTGCCAGCAGCTCCTGTGGGGGACAGGGTGTCGTTACCGGTCAGCCCCAGCATTTT.

This chain connects TRBV6-5 to TRBJ1-1, with D perhaps matching TRBD1 (6 bases). The V gene lost 8 bases and the J gene lost 4 bases, with 17 bases spanning the gap. In germline, CDR1 is MNHEY, CDR2 SVGAGI. The length of the CDR3 is 14 residues. The CDR3 spells CASLPTGRATEAFF. The CDR3 DNA follows: TGTGCCAGCCTGCCCACAGGGAGGGCCACTGAAGCTTTCTTT.

The rearrangement links TRBV5-1 to TRBJ1-1; D is ambiguous. This CDR3 is 13 amino acids long. V was shortened by 5 bases and J by 6 bases, with 14 bases between the two germline ends. Germline V lookup: CDR1 SGHRS, CDR2 YFSETQ. The CDR3 loop reads CASRGSLIAEAFF. The CDR3 DNA sequence: TGCGCCAGCAGGGGCTCATTGATCGCTGAAGCTTTCTTT.

This sequence joins TRBV3-1 (or the pseudogene TRBV3-2) and TRBJ1-5; the match to TRBD1 covers 10 bases. Trimming at V came to 4 bases and at J to 7 bases, leaving 7 bases not matched to a gene. The CDR3 contains 15 residues. Per germline, CDR1 LGHDT and CDR2 YNNKEL (reference sequence). CDR3 coding DNA: TGTGCCAGCAGCCTCGGGACAGGGGAAGGGCAGCCCCAGCATTTT. It encodes CASSLGTGEGQPQHF.

The chain links TRBV6-5 to TRBJ1-6; possible D gene TRBD1, 5 bases. With 2 bases removed from V and 10 bases from J, the gap between germline ends came to 9 bases. The CDR3 runs to 13 residues. Germline CDR1 reads MNHEY; CDR2 reads SVGAGI. The DNA for the CDR3 is TGTGCCAGCAGTTACGTGGGGGGATCACCCCTCCACTTT. This sequence encodes CASSYVGGSPLHF.

The CDR3: CASSFSNSYEQYF. CDR3 bases: TGTGCCAGCAGCTTCTCTAACTCCTACGAGCAGTACTTC. J is TRBJ2-7 and V is TRBV7-2; D call uncertain. Per the germline V gene, CDR1 is SGHTA and CDR2 is FQGNSA. This CDR3 spans 13 amino acids. V lost 3 bases to trimming and J lost 0 bases, with 6 bases between them.

This clone was detected only once. This chain uses TRBV7-2 with TRBJ1-6; D may be TRBD1 (5 bases). Trimming removed 2 bases at V and 13 bases at J, with 12 bases between. The CDR3 runs 13 residues. Germline V lookup: CDR1 SGHTA, CDR2 FQGNSA. CDR3 coding DNA: TGTGCCAGCAGCTTAACAGGACTAGCCCCCCTCCACTTT. It encodes CASSLTGLAPLHF.